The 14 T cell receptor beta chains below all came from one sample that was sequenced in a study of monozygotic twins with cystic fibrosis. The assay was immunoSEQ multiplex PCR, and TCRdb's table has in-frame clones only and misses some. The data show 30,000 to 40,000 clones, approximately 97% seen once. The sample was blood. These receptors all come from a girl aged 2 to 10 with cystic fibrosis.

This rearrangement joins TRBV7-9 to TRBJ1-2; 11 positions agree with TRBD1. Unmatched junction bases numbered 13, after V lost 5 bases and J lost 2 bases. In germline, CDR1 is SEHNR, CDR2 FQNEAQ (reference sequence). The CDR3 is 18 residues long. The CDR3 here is CASSRPGQGAWSNYGYTF. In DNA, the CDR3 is TGTGCCAGCAGCAGACCCGGACAGGGGGCATGGAGCAACTATGGCTACACCTTC. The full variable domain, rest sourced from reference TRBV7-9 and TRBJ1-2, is DTGVSQNPRHKITKRGQNVTFRCDPISEHNRLYWYRQTLGQGPEFLTYFQNEAQLEKSRLLSDRFSAERPKGSFSTLEIQRTEQGDSAMYLCASSRPGQGAWSNYGYTFGSGTRLTVV.

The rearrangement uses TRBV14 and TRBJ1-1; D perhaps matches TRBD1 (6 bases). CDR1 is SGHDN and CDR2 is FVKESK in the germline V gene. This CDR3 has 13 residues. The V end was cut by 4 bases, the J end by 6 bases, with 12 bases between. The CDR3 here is CASSPQGTAEAFF. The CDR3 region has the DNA TGTGCCAGCAGCCCCCAGGGGACCGCTGAAGCTTTCTTT.

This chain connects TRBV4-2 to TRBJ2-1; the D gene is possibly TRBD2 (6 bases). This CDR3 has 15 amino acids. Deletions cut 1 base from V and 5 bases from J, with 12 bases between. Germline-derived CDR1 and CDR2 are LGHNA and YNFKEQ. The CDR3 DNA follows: TGTGCCAGCAGCCAAGGCACGGGCGGGAACAATGAGCAGTTCTTC. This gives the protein CASSQGTGGNNEQFF.

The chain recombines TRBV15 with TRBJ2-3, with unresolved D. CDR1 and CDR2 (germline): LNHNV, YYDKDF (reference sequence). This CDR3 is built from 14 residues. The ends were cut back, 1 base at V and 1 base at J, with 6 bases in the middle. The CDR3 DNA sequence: TGTGCCACCAGCAGAGCTAAACGCACAGATACGCAGTATTTT. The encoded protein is CATSRAKRTDTQYF. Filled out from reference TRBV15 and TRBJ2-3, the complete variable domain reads DAMVIQNPRYQVTQFGKPVTLSCSQTLNHNVMYWYQQKSSQAPKLLFHYYDKDFNNEADTPDNFQSRRPNTSFCFLDIRSPGLGDTAMYLCATSRAKRTDTQYFGPGTRLTVL.

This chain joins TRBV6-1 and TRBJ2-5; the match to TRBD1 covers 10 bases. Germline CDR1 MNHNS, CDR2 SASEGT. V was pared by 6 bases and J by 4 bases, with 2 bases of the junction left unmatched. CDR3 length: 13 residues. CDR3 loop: CASSGTGAETQYF. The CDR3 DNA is TGTGCCAGCAGCGGGACAGGGGCAGAGACCCAGTACTTC.

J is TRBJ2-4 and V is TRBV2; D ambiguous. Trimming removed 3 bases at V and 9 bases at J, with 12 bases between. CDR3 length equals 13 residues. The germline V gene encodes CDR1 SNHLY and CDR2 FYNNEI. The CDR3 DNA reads TGTGCCAGCAGTGAGTGGCCTCGTGGCATTCAGTACTTC. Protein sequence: CASSEWPRGIQYF.

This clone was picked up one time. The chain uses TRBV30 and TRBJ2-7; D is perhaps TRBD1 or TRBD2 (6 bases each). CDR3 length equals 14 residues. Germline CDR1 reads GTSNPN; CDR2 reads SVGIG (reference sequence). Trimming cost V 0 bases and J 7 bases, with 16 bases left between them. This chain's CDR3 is CAWSVGWGADEQYF. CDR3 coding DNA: TGTGCCTGGAGTGTTGGTTGGGGGGCCGATGAGCAGTACTTC.

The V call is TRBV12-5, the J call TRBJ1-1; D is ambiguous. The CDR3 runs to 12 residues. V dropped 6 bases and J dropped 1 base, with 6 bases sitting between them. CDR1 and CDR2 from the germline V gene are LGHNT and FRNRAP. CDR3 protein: CASGIQNTEAFF. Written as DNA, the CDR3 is TGTGCTAGTGGCATACAGAACACTGAAGCTTTCTTT.

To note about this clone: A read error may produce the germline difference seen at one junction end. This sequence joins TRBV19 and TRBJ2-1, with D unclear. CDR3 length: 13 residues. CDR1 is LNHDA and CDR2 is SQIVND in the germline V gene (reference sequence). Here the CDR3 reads CASSLDTGYEQFF. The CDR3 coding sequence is TGTGCCAGTAGTCTAGACACGGGCTATGAGCAGTTCTTC. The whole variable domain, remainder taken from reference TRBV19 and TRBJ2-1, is DGGITQSPKYLFRKEGQNVTLSCEQNLNHDAMYWYRQDPGQGLRLIYYSQIVNDFQKGDIAEGYSVSREKKESFPLTVTSAQKNPTAFYLCASSLDTGYEQFFGPGTRLTVL.

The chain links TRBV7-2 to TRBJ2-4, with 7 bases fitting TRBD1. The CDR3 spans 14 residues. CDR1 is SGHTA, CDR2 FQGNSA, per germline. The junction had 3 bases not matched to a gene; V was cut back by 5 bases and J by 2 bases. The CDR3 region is CASSQQGSKNIQYF. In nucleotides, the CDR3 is TGTGCCAGCAGCCAACAGGGGTCCAAAAACATTCAGTACTTC.

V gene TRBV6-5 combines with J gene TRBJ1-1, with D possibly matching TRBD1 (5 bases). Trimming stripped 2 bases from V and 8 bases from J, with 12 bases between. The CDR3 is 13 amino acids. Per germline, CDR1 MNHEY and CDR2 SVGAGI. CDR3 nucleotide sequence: TGTGCCAGCAGTTACGCAGGGCAGTTCGAAGCTTTCTTT. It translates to CASSYAGQFEAFF.

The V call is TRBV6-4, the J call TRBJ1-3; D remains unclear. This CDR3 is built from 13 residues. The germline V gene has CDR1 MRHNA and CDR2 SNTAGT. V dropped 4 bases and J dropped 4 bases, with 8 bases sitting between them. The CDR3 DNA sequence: TGTGCCAGCAGTGGGAGGAGAGGAAACACCATATATTTT. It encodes CASSGRRGNTIYF.

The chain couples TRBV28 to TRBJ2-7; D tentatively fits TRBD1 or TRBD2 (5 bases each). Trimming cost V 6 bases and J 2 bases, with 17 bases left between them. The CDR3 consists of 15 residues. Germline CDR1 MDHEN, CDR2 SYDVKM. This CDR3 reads CASRGTYPSPYEQYF. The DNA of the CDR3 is TGTGCCAGCAGGGGGACCTACCCTAGCCCCTACGAGCAGTACTTC.

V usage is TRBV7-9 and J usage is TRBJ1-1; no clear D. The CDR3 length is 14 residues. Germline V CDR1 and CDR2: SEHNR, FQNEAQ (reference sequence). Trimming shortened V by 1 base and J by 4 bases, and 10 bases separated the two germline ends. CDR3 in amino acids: CASSLDGELTEAFF. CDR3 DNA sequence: TGTGCCAGCAGCTTAGACGGGGAACTCACTGAAGCTTTCTTT.